The 17 T cell receptor beta chains listed next were all sequenced from one sample in a study of patients and donors after allogeneic stem cell transplantation. TCRdb ran MiXCR on the RT-PCR reads and lists one entry per CDR3 protein. The table shows fewer than 500,000 distinct CDR3 sequences, with approximately 16% occurring only once. Material for sequencing was blood, either unsorted or a sorted T cell fraction (not recorded which). The receptors stem from a human donor who was either an allogeneic HSCT recipient or a stem cell or donor lymphocyte infusion donor (not recorded which). It is not recorded whose cells these are; they may come from a transplant donor.

This clonotype was recorded once. The chain couples TRBV15 to TRBJ2-4, with D possibly called TRBD1 or TRBD2 (6 bases each). The CDR3 runs to 15 residues. The germline V gene has CDR1 LNHNV and CDR2 YYDKDF (reference sequence). Deletions cut 7 bases from V and 0 bases from J, with 13 bases between. CDR3 loop: CATIEGGLAKNIQYF. In nucleotides, the CDR3 is TGTGCCACCATAGAGGGGGGACTAGCCAAAAACATTCAGTACTTC.

This clonotype was observed many times. The V call is TRBV12-3 or TRBV12-4, the J call TRBJ1-5, with D possibly TRBD1 on 5 matching bases. There are 14 residues in the CDR3. Trimming shortened V by 6 bases and J by 4 bases, and 13 bases separated the two germline ends. DNA for the CDR3: TGTGCCAGCAGCTTACCCGGGGCGAATCAGCCCCAGCATTTT. Amino acids: CASSLPGANQPQHF.

This chain joins TRBV4-1 and TRBJ2-7, with D perhaps being TRBD1 or TRBD2 (5 bases each). This CDR3 is built from 15 residues. The V end was cut by 5 bases, the J end by 6 bases, with 20 bases between. In germline, CDR1 is MGHRA, CDR2 YSYEKL. CDR3 loop: CASSNPGTRVGEQYF. Here the CDR3 DNA reads TGCGCCAGCAGCAACCCCGGGACGCGAGTGGGCGAGCAGTACTTC.

V is TRBV20-1 and J is TRBJ1-4, with D perhaps matching TRBD1 (6 bases). CDR3 length: 14 amino acids. The V end lost 6 bases, the J end lost 3 bases, and 14 bases lay between the germline ends. CDR1 DFQATT and CDR2 SNEGSKA come from the germline V gene (reference sequence). CDR3 amino acids: CSAHREYANEKLFF. The CDR3 DNA sequence: TGCAGTGCACACAGGGAGTACGCTAATGAAAAACTGTTTTTT.

This clonotype was counted only a few times. The rearrangement links TRBV5-1 to TRBJ1-1; 8 bases fit TRBD1. Unmatched junction bases numbered 5, after V lost 0 bases and J lost 1 base. The CDR3 contains 16 residues. Germline V gene lookup returns CDR1 SGHRS and CDR2 YFSETQ. CDR3 nucleotide sequence: TGCGCCAGCAGCTTGGGGGGACAGGTCCCGAACACTGAAGCTTTCTTT. Its translation is CASSLGGQVPNTEAFF.

V gene TRBV6-1 combines with J gene TRBJ2-5, with D possibly being TRBD2 (6 bases). The CDR3 is 15 amino acids. Germline values: CDR1 MNHNS, CDR2 SASEGT. The V and J ends lost 5 bases and 4 bases respectively, with 17 bases between them. CDR3 nucleotides: TGTGCCAGCAGTCGTTTGGCGGGGTTAACAGAGACCCAGTACTTC. Translation gives CASSRLAGLTETQYF.

This clonotype was counted ten times or more. J is TRBJ2-7 and V is TRBV4-1; 9 bases agree with TRBD2. V lost 1 base, J lost 4 bases, and 5 bases stayed unmatched. The CDR3 spans 15 residues. Germline V gene lookup returns CDR1 MGHRA and CDR2 YSYEKL. The CDR3 loop is CASSQGQAGGYEQYF. In DNA, the CDR3 is TGCGCCAGCAGCCAAGGGCAAGCGGGAGGATACGAGCAGTACTTC.

The J gene is TRBJ1-1, the V gene TRBV19; D not certain. Trimming took 8 bases from V and 8 from J, leaving 18 bases between them. This CDR3 comprises 13 residues. Germline V gene sequence: CDR1 LNHDA, CDR2 SQIVND (reference sequence). In DNA form, the CDR3 reads TGTGCCAGTCGGAGGGATTTGAAATGGGAAGCTTTCTTT. Translating gives CASRRDLKWEAFF.

The table lists this clonotype with a few counts. This chain uses TRBV24-1 with TRBJ2-2, with D tentatively TRBD1 (6 bases). Germline lookup yields CDR1 KGHDR and CDR2 SFDVKD. The CDR3 has 14 amino acids. Deletions cut 3 bases from V and 4 bases from J, with 8 bases between. The CDR3 region is CATSDVQGTGELFF. The CDR3 nucleotides read TGTGCCACCAGTGATGTACAGGGCACCGGGGAGCTGTTTTTT.

The gene calls are TRBV25-1 and TRBJ1-2; D ambiguous. Germline V lookup: CDR1 MGHDK, CDR2 SYGVNS. V shed 5 bases and J shed 2 bases, with 6 bases lying between them. This CDR3 contains 12 residues. CDR3 sequence (DNA): TGTGCCAGCAGTACCAGGAACTATGGCTACACCTTC. Translated, it gives CASSTRNYGYTF.

This clonotype has only a few counts. The chain has TRBV14 and TRBJ2-7, with 15 bases aligning to TRBD2. The CDR3 totals 16 residues. Trimming took 1 base from V and 7 from J; bases not matched to a gene: 5. Germline V gene sequence: CDR1 SGHDN, CDR2 FVKESK. CDR3 DNA: TGTGCCAGCAGCCAAGTCGGACTAGCGGGAGGGCTTGAGCAGTACTTC. Translating gives CASSQVGLAGGLEQYF.

This chain connects TRBV25-1 to TRBJ1-1; no reliable D call. Trimming stripped 4 bases from V and 5 bases from J, with 11 bases between. Germline V gene lookup returns CDR1 MGHDK and CDR2 SYGVNS. The CDR3 length is 13 residues. The CDR3 loop reads CASSARDYTEAFF. In DNA, the CDR3 is TGTGCCAGCAGTGCTCGGGATTATACTGAAGCTTTCTTT.

This sequence joins TRBV5-6 and TRBJ2-5; D assignment may be TRBD1 or TRBD2 (6 bases each). This CDR3 spans 16 amino acids. Germline V CDR1 and CDR2: SGHDT, YYEEEE. V was clipped by 2 bases and J by 2 bases, with 16 bases between them. The CDR3 sequence is CASSFMTGGGQETQYF. The CDR3 DNA follows: TGTGCCAGCAGCTTCATGACAGGTGGGGGGCAAGAGACCCAGTACTTC.

The chain joins TRBV27 to TRBJ1-2, with TRBD1 matching over 9 bases. The CDR3 sequence is 14 residues long. CDR1 is MNHEY, CDR2 SMNVEV, per germline (reference sequence). Trimming removed 8 bases from V and 8 bases from J; junction bases left unmatched: 12. The CDR3 bases are TGTGCCAGCGGGCTCCCGGGACAGGGAGCGGGCTACACCTTC. This translates into CASGLPGQGAGYTF.

This clonotype was detected many times. The chain carries TRBV28 and TRBJ2-1, with D uncertain. This CDR3 has 12 residues. The V and J ends lost 0 bases and 7 bases respectively, with 4 bases between them. Germline V gives CDR1 MDHEN, CDR2 SYDVKM. Written as DNA, the CDR3 is TGTGCCAGCAGTTTATGGGTTAATGAGCAGTTCTTC. Encoded protein: CASSLWVNEQFF.

This clonotype was observed a single time. Likely a read error: the CDR3 ends without its conserved phenylalanine or tryptophan. V usage is TRBV5-4 and J usage is TRBJ2-1; a weak D match, TRBD1 (7 bases). V lost 4 bases, J lost 8 bases, and 13 bases lay in between. The CDR3 totals 13 residues. Germline values: CDR1 SGHNT, CDR2 YYREEE (reference sequence). The CDR3 nucleotides read TGTGCCAGCAGCGGGGGACAGCGGGATGAGCAGTTCTTG. Amino acid sequence: CASSGGQRDEQFL.

This clonotype was counted a few times. The rearrangement uses TRBV5-5 and TRBJ2-3; D unresolved. Germline CDR1 reads SGHKS; CDR2 reads YYEKEE (reference sequence). The CDR3 spans 15 residues. Trimming shortened V by 0 bases and J by 0 bases, and 8 bases separated the two germline ends. Here the CDR3 DNA reads TGTGCCAGCAGCTTGGACAGCCCGAGCACAGATACGCAGTATTTT. It yields the protein CASSLDSPSTDTQYF.